A single sample gave rise to the 29 T cell receptor beta chains below, sequenced in a study of read filtering for tumor transcriptome and immune sequencing. Molecular barcoded adaptors covering alpha/delta and beta/gamma chains were used on approximately 400 ng RNA. In TCRdb, the reads were re-called with MiXCR into one record per CDR3 protein. Of 93,000 or so distinct CDR3 sequences in the sample, about 22% were seen once. The sample was a population of CD138-negative cells sorted from bone marrow. The source is a donor aged 40 or over with multiple myeloma.

The chain carries TRBV27 and TRBJ2-7; TRBD2 matches 7 bases. J was trimmed by 6 bases and V by 6 bases; bases with no gene match: 8. The CDR3 runs to 13 residues. Germline values: CDR1 MNHEY, CDR2 SMNVEV (reference sequence). CDR3 residues: CASSFGGGSEQYF. In nucleotides, the CDR3 is TGTGCCAGCAGCTTCGGGGGAGGGTCCGAGCAGTACTTC.

This clonotype was observed at least ten times. J is TRBJ2-3 and V is TRBV4-1; D unclear. CDR1 is MGHRA, CDR2 YSYEKL, per germline. This CDR3 has 15 residues. V was pared by 3 bases and J by 2 bases, with 12 bases between. The CDR3 DNA sequence: TGCGCCAGCAGCCAGATACTCAAAAACACAGATACGCAGTATTTT. Translating gives CASSQILKNTDTQYF.

This clonotype was seen a handful of times. The V gene is TRBV20-1, the J gene TRBJ1-5; D may be TRBD1 (5 bases). V shed 1 base and J shed 6 bases, with 16 bases lying between them. CDR3 size: 15 residues. Germline CDR1 is DFQATT and CDR2 is SNEGSKA (reference sequence). The CDR3 region is CSARARGLVSQPQHF. The DNA for the CDR3 is TGCAGTGCTAGAGCAAGGGGCCTTGTGTCTCAGCCCCAGCATTTT.

This sequence joins TRBV2 and TRBJ1-2, with D perhaps TRBD1 (6 bases). V dropped 4 bases and J dropped 7 bases, with 16 bases sitting between them. Germline V gene data show CDR1 as SNHLY and CDR2 as FYNNEI. The CDR3 is 14 residues long. The CDR3 sequence: CASSGSDRGTGYTF. As DNA, the CDR3 is TGTGCCAGCAGTGGATCGGACAGAGGTACTGGCTACACCTTC.

This clonotype occurred many times. V usage is TRBV29-1 and J usage is TRBJ1-2, with D possibly matching TRBD1 (6 bases). The CDR3 length is 11 residues. V lost 7 bases and J lost 2, with 8 bases in between. Germline CDR1 SQVTM, CDR2 ANQGSEA. The CDR3 nucleotides read TGCAGCGCGGGACAAAACTATGGCTACACCTTC. This gives the protein CSAGQNYGYTF.

A word on this clonotype: A much larger clone lies one base from this, so it may be a read error. The CDR3 reads CASGDSGRGQETQYF. The CDR3, as DNA: TGTGCCAGCGGGGACAGCGGAAGGGGACAAGAGACCCAGTACTTC. V usage is TRBV5-8 and J usage is TRBJ2-5; TRBD1 agrees at 7 bases. This CDR3 spans 15 amino acids. V dropped 7 bases and J dropped 2; count of bases not matched to a gene: 11. Germline V gene lookup returns CDR1 SGHTS and CDR2 YDEGEE.

The chain couples TRBV28 to TRBJ2-5, with 7 bases lining up with TRBD1. The CDR3 spans 15 residues. Germline CDR1 reads MDHEN; CDR2 reads SYDVKM. J gave up 4 bases and V 6 bases, and 11 bases lay outside the gene matches. In nucleotides, the CDR3 is TGTGCCAGCAGCCAACCTACAGGGGCGGGAGAGACCCAGTACTTC. It translates to CASSQPTGAGETQYF.

This clonotype was observed many times. The chain carries TRBV5-1 and TRBJ2-1, with 12 bases matching TRBD2. This CDR3 is 17 amino acids long. Germline V gene data show CDR1 as SGHRS and CDR2 as YFSETQ. The V gene end was trimmed by 3 bases and the J gene end by 5 bases; junction bases not matched to a gene: 9. The CDR3 region is CASSSLLLAGGHNEQFF. Written as DNA, the CDR3 is TGCGCCAGCAGCTCCCTCTTGCTAGCGGGGGGGCACAATGAGCAGTTCTTC.

In regard to this clonotype: One junction end does not reproduce the germline sequence, and a read error may be involved. The chain combines TRBV28 with TRBJ1-4, with D possibly matching TRBD1 (5 bases). The V gene's germline CDR1 is MDHEN and CDR2 SYDVKM. There are 15 residues in the CDR3. The CDR3 sequence: CASPPGGEENDKLFF. DNA for the CDR3: TGTGCCAGCCCCCCCGGAGGGGAGGAGAATGATAAACTGTTTTTT.

For this clonotype: A far larger clone differs by one base, so this is likely a read error. The rearrangement uses TRBV11-2 and TRBJ2-1; D call uncertain. Germline V lookup: CDR1 SGHAT, CDR2 FQNNGV. V shed 6 bases and J shed 6 bases, with 12 bases lying between them. The CDR3 sequence is 13 residues long. The CDR3 region has the DNA TGTGCCAGCAGTGGGGAAGTTGGCAATGAGCAGTTCTTC. Its protein is CASSGEVGNEQFF.

This clonotype was counted at least ten times. This chain joins TRBV10-3 and TRBJ2-4; D possibly corresponds to TRBD2 (5 bases). Germline V gene sequence: CDR1 ENHRY, CDR2 SYGVKD. The CDR3 runs 14 residues. With 2 bases removed from V and 0 bases from J, the gap between germline ends came to 5 bases. CDR3 region: CAISEAGAKNIQYF. CDR3 sequence (DNA): TGTGCCATCAGTGAGGCGGGAGCCAAAAACATTCAGTACTTC.

This clonotype was detected ten times or more. The genes are TRBV6-1 and TRBJ2-7; 10 positions match TRBD1. Trimming took 6 bases from V and 3 from J; bases not matched to a gene: 5. The CDR3 has 14 amino acids. Germline CDR1 and CDR2: MNHNS and SASEGT. The CDR3 DNA follows: TGTGCCAGCAGATCCGGGACAGGGGTCTACGAGCAGTACTTC. As protein: CASRSGTGVYEQYF.

The chain couples TRBV20-1 to TRBJ1-5; no clear D gene. Looked up from germline, CDR1 is DFQATT and CDR2 is SNEGSKA (reference sequence). The CDR3 spans 12 residues. V lost 5 bases and J lost 9, with 14 bases in between. The CDR3 DNA follows: TGCAGTGCTTCCGACATCGGTGGGCCCCAGCATTTT. This gives the protein CSASDIGGPQHF.

This clonotype occurred once. J is TRBJ1-2 and V is TRBV14; D not certain. The CDR3 loop spans 13 amino acids. Germline loops: CDR1 SGHDN, CDR2 FVKESK. The V and J ends lost 1 base and 5 bases respectively, with 8 bases between them. CDR3 sequence (DNA): TGTGCCAGCAGCCAAGGGCTTGGATATGGCTACACCTTC. This gives the protein CASSQGLGYGYTF.

The J gene is TRBJ1-1, the V gene TRBV11-2, with TRBD1 as a possible D gene (6 bases). Germline V gene data show CDR1 as SGHAT and CDR2 as FQNNGV. The germline V and J ends were trimmed by 7 bases and 9 bases, with 21 bases remaining between them. This CDR3 is 14 amino acids long. This chain's CDR3 is CASISGDKTLKAFF. For the CDR3, the DNA is TGTGCCAGCATCTCCGGGGACAAGACTTTGAAAGCTTTCTTT.

The rearrangement uses TRBV6-2 or TRBV6-3 and TRBJ2-3; D not certain. V was clipped by 4 bases and J by 1 base, with 6 bases between them. Germline CDR1 reads MNHEY; CDR2 reads SVGEGT. The CDR3 is 13 amino acids. CDR3 in amino acids: CASSWVRTDTQYF. Written as DNA, the CDR3 is TGTGCCAGCAGTTGGGTGCGCACAGATACGCAGTATTTT.

With respect to this clonotype: Since a much larger clone is just one base distant, this may be a read error. V usage is TRBV5-1 and J usage is TRBJ2-3; 10 bases are a match to TRBD1. CDR1 is SGHRS, CDR2 YFSETQ, per germline. The CDR3 runs 16 residues. The chain's CDR3 is CACSLDPGQGYDTQYF. CDR3 DNA sequence: TGCGCCTGCAGCTTGGATCCGGGACAGGGGTACGATACGCAGTATTTT. Combining the CDR3 with reference TRBV5-1 and TRBJ2-3 gives the whole variable domain KAGVTQTPRYLIKTRGQQVTLSCSPISGHRSVSWYQQTPGQGLQFLFEYFSETQRNKGNFPGRFSGRQFSNSRSEMNVSTLELGDSALYLCACSLDPGQGYDTQYFGPGTRLTVL.

This clonotype occurred many times. V usage is TRBV12-3 or TRBV12-4 and J usage is TRBJ2-6; tentative D call: TRBD2 (6 bases). The CDR3 is 15 amino acids. Trimming took 6 bases from V and 4 from J, leaving 13 bases between them. CDR3 sequence: CASSPGVLGANVLTF. CDR3 in DNA: TGTGCCAGCAGCCCGGGGGTGTTGGGGGCCAACGTCCTGACTTTC.

This clonotype showed up many times. The chain links TRBV2 to TRBJ2-6, with TRBD1 matching over 7 bases. Germline CDR1 is SNHLY and CDR2 is FYNNEI. This CDR3 has 15 amino acids. V shed 6 bases, J shed 4 bases, and the junction held 6 bases outside the gene matches. CDR3 in DNA: TGTGCCAGCAGGGAGACAGGGTACGGGGCCAACGTCCTGACTTTC. Its translation is CASRETGYGANVLTF.

The chain carries TRBV4-1 and TRBJ2-3, with D unresolved. The CDR3 spans 15 residues. CDR1 and CDR2 (germline): MGHRA, YSYEKL. V was pared by 5 bases and J by 0 bases, with 12 bases between. CDR3 nucleotide sequence: TGCGCCAGCAGCGCCAGAGTTAGTAGCACAGATACGCAGTATTTT. It encodes CASSARVSSTDTQYF.

The chain carries TRBV27 and TRBJ1-2, with D perhaps matching TRBD1 (5 bases). The V gene lost 11 bases and the J gene lost 4 bases, with 17 bases spanning the gap. Germline V lookup: CDR1 MNHEY, CDR2 SMNVEV (reference sequence). The CDR3 sequence is 13 residues long. In DNA form, the CDR3 reads TGTGCCTCTTGGGGGGTCCTGGGCTATGGCTACACCTTC. Translated: CASWGVLGYGYTF.

Only a few counts were recorded for this clonotype. The rearrangement uses TRBV6-1 and TRBJ2-7; a weak D match, TRBD1 (6 bases). The V gene's germline CDR1 is MNHNS and CDR2 SASEGT. Trimming stripped 5 bases from V and 2 bases from J, with 13 bases between. This CDR3 spans 14 amino acids. In DNA, the CDR3 is TGTGCCAGCAGTCGACAGGCCCCAACCTACGAGCAGTACTTC. This translates into CASSRQAPTYEQYF.

Details on this clonotype: The germline gene is not matched at one end of the junction; a read error may be the cause. The chain couples TRBV12-3 or TRBV12-4 to TRBJ2-5; no clear D. The length of the CDR3 is 11 residues. CDR3 residues: CDSSSQETQYF. DNA of the CDR3: TGTGACAGCAGCTCTCAAGAGACCCAGTACTTC.

The V call is TRBV28, the J call TRBJ2-4; no firm D call. CDR3 length: 14 residues. Per germline, CDR1 MDHEN and CDR2 SYDVKM. The ends were cut back, 4 bases at V and 2 bases at J, with 9 bases in the middle. CDR3 amino acids: CASSSAGPKNIQYF. The CDR3 region has the DNA TGTGCCAGCAGTTCCGCAGGTCCCAAAAACATTCAGTACTTC.

This clonotype was counted many times. This chain links TRBV7-2 with TRBJ2-1, with unresolved D. There are 12 residues in the CDR3. V was clipped by 2 bases and J by 6 bases, with 5 bases between them. From germline, CDR1 is SGHTA and CDR2 FQGNSA. Here the CDR3 reads CASSLLTNEQFF. The CDR3 nucleotides read TGTGCCAGCAGCTTACTAACCAATGAGCAGTTCTTC.

Remarks on this clonotype: Given a much more abundant clone one base away, this may be a read error. The chain has TRBV19 and TRBJ2-1, with D perhaps assigned TRBD1 or TRBD2 (5 bases each). CDR3 length equals 15 residues. Germline loops: CDR1 LNHDA, CDR2 SQIVND (reference sequence). The CDR3 loop is CASTPSRGSHNEQFF. In DNA form, the CDR3 reads TGTGCCAGTACCCCCTCGAGGGGCTCCCACAATGAGCAGTTCTTC.

This clonotype was seen once. A read error may account for a junction end that differs from germline. This chain connects TRBV18 to TRBJ2-4, with D possibly being TRBD2 (5 bases). This CDR3 spans 17 amino acids. CDR1 is KGHSH and CDR2 is LQKENI in the germline V gene. The CDR3 DNA reads as TGTGCCAACTCACCCCTTCCCCCCGAGGGATCAAAAAACATTCAGTACTTC. Translation gives CANSPLPPEGSKNIQYF.

This clonotype was recorded at least ten times. This sequence joins TRBV2 and TRBJ1-5; TRBD1 agrees at 9 bases. Losses at the gene ends were 4 bases for V and 6 bases for J; bases not matched to a gene: 4. From germline, CDR1 is SNHLY and CDR2 FYNNEI. The CDR3 covers 14 residues. The CDR3 here is CASSGDREAQPQHF. For the CDR3, the DNA is TGTGCCAGCAGTGGGGACAGGGAGGCTCAGCCCCAGCATTTT.

This clonotype was recorded many times. V gene TRBV3-1 combines with J gene TRBJ2-1; the match to TRBD1 covers 9 bases. Losses at the gene ends were 2 bases for V and 6 bases for J; bases not matched to a gene: 2. The CDR3 consists of 14 residues. CDR1 and CDR2 (germline): LGHDT, YNNKEL (reference sequence). CDR3 protein: CASSQYRGRNEQFF. CDR3 sequence (DNA): TGTGCCAGCAGCCAATACAGGGGGCGCAATGAGCAGTTCTTC.